The table lists the clone carrying this T cell receptor beta chain with a few counts. Its cognate antigen is unknown. The sample belongs to a study of cytomegalovirus exposure and HLA in healthy donors. Overall study findings and caveats: 150 to 200 TCR beta chains were listed as cytomegalovirus-associated. In a later analysis, TCR beta V- and J-gene trimming was associated with a missense DCLRE1C variant. Productive rates of about 87% or about 30% were seen for most TCR beta V segments in an earlier analysis.

The CDR3 loop spans 14 amino acids. Germline values: CDR1 MDHEN, CDR2 SYDVKM. Trimming took 5 bases from V and 2 from J; bases not matched to a gene: 4. 13 Jbeta primers and 60 Vbeta primers were used for the PCR. The table came from immunoSEQ multiplex PCR; TCRdb's copy has only in-frame clones and leaves some out. The sample carries some 120,000 clones, less than 85% recorded once. This TCR derives from a middle-aged woman in good health and CMV-seronegative. This sequence joins TRBV28 and TRBJ1-2; 8 bases align to TRBD1. Sequencing input: PBMCs. The CDR3 loop reads CASSIQGVNYGYTF. The CDR3 DNA reads as TGTGCCAGCAGTATACAGGGGGTGAACTATGGCTACACCTTC.